This T cell receptor beta chain was recorded in a study of blood T cell repertoires in COVID-19. In its sample, this clone was seen a few times. Germline lookup yields CDR1 SGHKS and CDR2 YYEKEE (reference sequence). This CDR3 contains 16 residues. V gave up 4 bases and J gave up 0 bases; unmatched junction bases: 5. Under the authors' procedure: Amplification with reference gene primers provided the estimates of nucleated cell counts. The assay was immunoSEQ multiplex PCR, and TCRdb's table has in-frame clones only and misses some. That table is the source of V, J and clone size, and D and trimming were worked out from the DNA. The sample lists about 210,000 clones, around 89% seen once, with 1.7% in the top ten.

V gene TRBV5-5 combines with J gene TRBJ2-2; 8 positions agree with TRBD2. Sequenced: peripheral blood. The source is a man between 65 and 85 years old with acute or convalescent COVID-19. CDR3 sequence reads: CASSGGLAANTGELFF. CDR3 nucleotide sequence: TGTGCCAGCAGCGGAGGACTAGCAGCGAACACCGGGGAGCTGTTTTTT.